This T cell receptor (beta chain) was recorded in a study of blood T cell repertoires in COVID-19. The overall study: Whether acute or convalescent, the COVID-19 samples came from the United States, Italy and Spain.

Original methodology: Reference gene primers were amplified, and this amplification served to estimate nucleated cell counts. Assay: immunoSEQ multiplex PCR; the TCRdb copy retains only in-frame clones and omits some. V, J and clone size are taken as reported in that table, and D and trimming were inferred from the DNA itself. The table records about 210,000 clones, around four fifths of them present only once. V dropped 6 bases and J dropped 6; count of bases not matched to a gene: 10. CDR3 length: 14 residues. Germline CDR1 is ENHRY and CDR2 is SYGVKD. Source material: peripheral blood. This chain connects TRBV10-3 to TRBJ1-2; 7 bases agree with TRBD1. The clonotype was recovered from a woman between 65 and 79 years old with COVID-19, enrolled during active disease. The CDR3 bases are TGTGCCATCAGGGCACTAGACAGGGTGGATGGCTACACCTTC. This gives the protein CAIRALDRVDGYTF.